This entry lists 27 T cell receptor beta chains sequenced from one sample in a study of T cells in localized non-small cell lung cancer. Clones were sequenced by immunoSEQ multiplex PCR, and TCRdb holds only the in-frame ones, with some missing. The sample consists of around 2,500 clones, around 20% of them appearing once. The specimen was lung tumor tissue, collected before any cancer treatment. These receptors were taken from a man aged 40 to 69 with stage I lung adenocarcinoma.

V is TRBV9 and J is TRBJ2-3; 15 bases fit TRBD2. Unmatched junction bases numbered 10, after V lost 4 bases and J lost 1 base. CDR1 is SGDLS, CDR2 YYNGEE, per germline. This CDR3 spans 19 amino acids. CDR3 region: CASSRNPGLAGGRTDTQYF. CDR3 sequence (DNA): TGTGCCAGCAGCCGAAACCCCGGACTAGCGGGGGGGCGCACAGATACGCAGTATTTT.

This chain joins TRBV11-3 and TRBJ2-1, with D perhaps matching TRBD1 (6 bases). The CDR3 consists of 15 residues. Trimming left V 3 bases short and J 7 bases short, with 16 bases between. The germline gives CDR1 SGHNT, CDR2 YENEEA. Written as DNA, the CDR3 is TGTGCCAGCAGCTTGGCCCGTGTACAGGGAAATGAGCAGTTCTTC. The encoded protein is CASSLARVQGNEQFF.

This chain links TRBV11-3 with TRBJ2-1; D is perhaps TRBD1 or TRBD2 (5 bases each). The length of the CDR3 is 14 residues. The germline CDR1 and CDR2 sequences are SGHNT and YENEEA. V was pared by 5 bases and J by 8 bases, with 16 bases between. The CDR3 sequence: CASSTPGLGDEQFF. For the CDR3, the DNA is TGTGCCAGCAGCACACCGGGGCTAGGGGATGAGCAGTTCTTC.

In this sample, this clone is medium-sized. The chain is built from TRBV11-3 and TRBJ2-7, with TRBD2 matching 8 bases. CDR1 and CDR2 (germline): SGHNT, YENEEA. With 8 bases clipped from V and 3 bases from J, the junction kept 9 bases outside the gene matches. The CDR3 contains 14 residues. As DNA, the CDR3 is TGTGCCAGCGAGTCGGTAGCGGGGCGCTACGAGCAGTACTTC. This encodes CASESVAGRYEQYF.

V is TRBV6-8 and J is TRBJ1-3; TRBD1 matches 7 bases. There are 16 residues in the CDR3. Per the germline V gene, CDR1 is MNHGY and CDR2 is SAAAGT. With 6 bases clipped from V and 2 bases from J, the junction kept 10 bases outside the gene matches. The CDR3 here is CASSRDRASAGNTIYF. DNA for the CDR3: TGTGCCAGCAGCCGCGACAGGGCCTCTGCTGGAAACACCATATATTTT.

V is TRBV6-8 and J is TRBJ2-2; 14 bases fit TRBD2. The V gene end was trimmed by 0 bases and the J gene end by 1 base; junction bases not matched to a gene: 1. CDR1 and CDR2 (germline): MNHGY, SAAAGT. The CDR3 runs to 18 residues. CDR3 region: CASSYSGTSGRNTGELFF. The DNA of the CDR3 is TGTGCCAGCAGTTACTCCGGGACTAGCGGGAGGAACACCGGGGAGCTGTTTTTT.

This chain uses TRBV18 with TRBJ1-1, with 9 bases that match TRBD1. With 5 bases clipped from V and 5 bases from J, the junction kept 12 bases outside the gene matches. Germline CDR1 and CDR2: KGHSH and LQKENI. The CDR3 is 16 amino acids. This CDR3 is CASSEGQGSFNTEAFF. The CDR3 nucleotides read TGTGCCAGCTCAGAGGGACAGGGAAGTTTCAATACTGAAGCTTTCTTT.

The chain couples TRBV28 to TRBJ2-7; no firm D call. The germline V gene has CDR1 MDHEN and CDR2 SYDVKM. The V and J ends lost 3 bases and 4 bases respectively, with 19 bases between them. This CDR3 is built from 16 residues. CDR3 residues: CASSFSLLGYGYEQYF. In DNA, the CDR3 is TGTGCCAGCAGTTTTAGCCTTTTGGGATATGGTTACGAGCAGTACTTC.

Only a few counts were recorded for this clone. The chain uses TRBV19 and TRBJ2-1, with TRBD1 identical over 7 bases. The CDR3 spans 13 residues. Germline lookup yields CDR1 LNHDA and CDR2 SQIVND (reference sequence). V was pared by 5 bases and J by 7 bases, with 5 bases of the junction left unmatched. This CDR3 is CASSPETGNEQFF. CDR3 coding DNA: TGTGCCAGTAGTCCAGAGACAGGGAATGAGCAGTTCTTC.

This clone is categorized as large. This chain connects TRBV28 to TRBJ1-2, with a weak D call TRBD1 (5 bases). Germline V lookup: CDR1 MDHEN, CDR2 SYDVKM. V dropped 3 bases and J dropped 8 bases, with 19 bases sitting between them. The CDR3 covers 15 residues. For the CDR3, the DNA is TGTGCCAGCAGTTTTTCGGCAGGGAGGTTGGTGGGCTACACCTTC. Translating it yields CASSFSAGRLVGYTF.

This clone was observed a handful of times. The CDR3 region is CASSPVRGNDGNTIYF. CDR3 in DNA: TGTGCCAGCAGTCCCGTCCGAGGGAACGACGGGAACACCATATATTTT. V gene TRBV28 combines with J gene TRBJ1-3; no firm D call. This CDR3 spans 16 amino acids. Trimming removed 5 bases at V and 7 bases at J, with 21 bases between. The germline CDR1 and CDR2 sequences are MDHEN and SYDVKM.

This clone was recorded a few times. DNA of the CDR3: TGTGCCAGCAGTGACCGTACAGGGGCGAACACTGAAGCTTTCTTT. Residues: CASSDRTGANTEAFF. J is TRBJ1-1 and V is TRBV6-8, with TRBD1 identical over 7 bases. The V gene's germline CDR1 is MNHGY and CDR2 SAAAGT. The CDR3 extends over 15 amino acids. J lost 1 base, V lost 5 bases, and 7 bases had no gene match.

The rearrangement links TRBV6-1 to TRBJ2-3; no reliable D call. V was pared by 0 bases and J by 5 bases, with 6 bases between. The CDR3 is 13 residues long. CDR1 and CDR2 from the germline V gene are MNHNS and SASEGT. This CDR3 is CASSEAPRDTQYF. The CDR3 region has the DNA TGTGCCAGCAGTGAAGCGCCGAGAGATACGCAGTATTTT.

This clone was observed a handful of times. CDR3 loop: CASSLAGTGGLEYF. The CDR3 DNA is TGTGCCAGCAGTTTAGCTGGGACAGGGGGGCTGGAGTACTTC. The chain combines TRBV28 with TRBJ2-7; 11 bases map to TRBD1. The CDR3 loop spans 14 amino acids. V lost 2 bases to trimming and J lost 11 bases; unmatched junction nucleotides: 8. The germline V gene has CDR1 MDHEN and CDR2 SYDVKM.

This clone was seen a handful of times. The V gene is TRBV6-8, the J gene TRBJ2-3, with D perhaps TRBD1 (5 bases). Trimming took off 2 bases at V and 3 bases at J, with 6 bases between the two ends. The CDR3 has 13 amino acids. The germline V gene encodes CDR1 MNHGY and CDR2 SAAAGT. CDR3 region: CASSYKGTDTQYF. The DNA of the CDR3 is TGTGCCAGCAGTTACAAGGGGACAGATACGCAGTATTTT.

By share of the sample, this clone is large. The CDR3 DNA reads as TGTGCCAGCAGCTTAAATGGGGGACAGAGCTCCTACAATGAGCAGTTCTTC. This translates into CASSLNGGQSSYNEQFF. V is TRBV11-3 and J is TRBJ2-1, with 7 bases lining up with TRBD1. The germline V gene has CDR1 SGHNT and CDR2 YENEEA. V lost 2 bases, J lost 0 bases, and 7 bases stayed unmatched. The CDR3 has 17 residues.

This chain links TRBV9 with TRBJ1-2; D is unclear. CDR3 length: 12 amino acids. Per germline, CDR1 SGDLS and CDR2 YYNGEE. Trimming cost V 9 bases and J 4 bases, with 13 bases left between them. Here the CDR3 reads CATGREPYGYTF. As DNA, the CDR3 is TGTGCCACCGGACGGGAACCCTATGGCTACACCTTC. Variable domain in full (rest from reference TRBV9 and TRBJ1-2): DSGVTQTPKHLITATGQRVTLRCSPRSGDLSVYWYQQSLDQGLQFLIQYYNGEERAKGNILERFSAQQFPDLHSELNLSSLELGDSALYFCATGREPYGYTFGSGTRLTVV.

The chain uses TRBV11-3 and TRBJ1-4, with TRBD1 matching 9 bases. The V segment lost 5 bases and the J segment 8 bases; nucleotides outside the gene matches: 9. Germline CDR1 SGHNT, CDR2 YENEEA. The CDR3 covers 15 residues. The CDR3 region is CASSPGQGKGEKLFF. For the CDR3, the DNA is TGTGCCAGCAGCCCGGGACAGGGAAAGGGAGAAAAACTGTTTTTT.

The rearrangement uses TRBV7-4 and TRBJ1-2; TRBD1 might be the D (6 bases). The CDR3 is 13 residues long. V lost 6 bases to trimming and J lost 5 bases, with 13 bases between them. Germline V gives CDR1 SGHVT, CDR2 SQSDAQ. This CDR3 reads CASSGGRTYGYTF. CDR3 nucleotide sequence: TGTGCCAGCAGTGGGGGCAGAACTTATGGCTACACCTTC. The whole variable domain, filled in from reference TRBV7-4 and TRBJ1-2, reads GAGVSQSPRYKVAKRGRDVALRCDSISGHVTLYWYRQTLGQGSEVLTYSQSDAQRDKSGRPSGRFSAERPERSVSTLKIQRTEQGDSAVYLCASSGGRTYGYTFGSGTRLTVV.

The CDR3 reads CASSFRGYEQYF. The CDR3 DNA reads TGTGCCAGCAGCTTCAGGGGCTACGAGCAGTACTTC. The J gene is TRBJ2-7, the V gene TRBV9; D might be TRBD1 (6 bases). This CDR3 region has 12 residues. V was shortened by 4 bases and J by 3 bases, with 8 bases between the two germline ends. Germline values: CDR1 SGDLS, CDR2 YYNGEE. The full variable domain, its missing parts supplied by reference TRBV9 and TRBJ2-7, is DSGVTQTPKHLITATGQRVTLRCSPRSGDLSVYWYQQSLDQGLQFLIQYYNGEERAKGNILERFSAQQFPDLHSELNLSSLELGDSALYFCASSFRGYEQYFGPGTRLTVT.

V usage is TRBV19 and J usage is TRBJ2-2; 9 bases map to TRBD1. Germline CDR1 is LNHDA and CDR2 is SQIVND (reference sequence). This CDR3 is built from 15 residues. The V gene end was trimmed by 7 bases and the J gene end by 3 bases; junction bases not matched to a gene: 6. The CDR3, as DNA: TGTGCCAGTACCATGGACAGGGGCCACACCGGGGAGCTGTTTTTT. It is translated as CASTMDRGHTGELFF.

By share of the sample, this clone is medium-sized. The genes are TRBV6-8 and TRBJ2-1; D might be TRBD1 or TRBD2, each matching 5 bases. Germline loops: CDR1 MNHGY, CDR2 SAAAGT. This CDR3 is 12 amino acids long. The V end was cut by 5 bases, the J end by 11 bases, with 13 bases between. CDR3 protein: CASSTPGRQQFF. The CDR3 bases are TGTGCCAGCAGTACCCCGGGACGGCAGCAGTTCTTC.

The rearrangement uses TRBV10-3 and TRBJ2-3, with 8 bases matching TRBD2. CDR3 size: 17 residues. Unmatched junction bases numbered 9, after V lost 2 bases and J lost 2 bases. Germline V gives CDR1 ENHRY, CDR2 SYGVKD. CDR3 protein: CAISEGGLGSITDTQYF. DNA of the CDR3: TGTGCCATCAGTGAGGGGGGACTAGGGAGTATCACAGATACGCAGTATTTT.

The chain carries TRBV18 and TRBJ2-7; TRBD2 agrees at 14 bases. This CDR3 region has 17 residues. Looked up from germline, CDR1 is KGHSH and CDR2 is LQKENI. V trimming: 3 bases; J trimming: 7 bases; junction bases outside the gene matches: 11. CDR3 coding DNA: TGTGCCAGCTCACCTGCTTCGGGACTAGCGGGAGAGAGAGAGCAGTACTTC. This encodes CASSPASGLAGEREQYF.

V usage is TRBV10-2 and J usage is TRBJ1-4; D is undetermined. Germline CDR1 is WSHSY and CDR2 is SAAADI. The CDR3 covers 14 residues. V was cut by 2 bases and J by 3 bases, with 7 bases left in between. CDR3 in DNA: TGCGCCAGCAGTGAGAGGGCGTCTAATGAAAAACTGTTTTTT. Residues: CASSERASNEKLFF.

V and J are TRBV6-8 and TRBJ2-7; no clear D. Trimming shortened V by 7 bases and J by 4 bases, and 17 bases separated the two germline ends. Looked up from germline, CDR1 is MNHGY and CDR2 is SAAAGT. The length of the CDR3 is 14 residues. CDR3 sequence: CASTIPGVGYEQYF. As DNA, the CDR3 is TGTGCCAGCACTATCCCAGGAGTGGGATACGAGCAGTACTTC.

The chain carries TRBV5-1 and TRBJ1-1, with 7 bases that match TRBD1. Per the germline V gene, CDR1 is SGHRS and CDR2 is YFSETQ. The CDR3 is made up of 15 amino acids. The J segment lost 0 bases and the V segment lost 4 bases, leaving 6 bases of the junction unmatched. The CDR3 DNA reads TGCGCCAGCAGCGTGGGACAGTTGATGAACACTGAAGCTTTCTTT. Translated: CASSVGQLMNTEAFF.